The 17 T cell receptor beta chains below come from one sample, sequenced in a study of blood T cell repertoires in COVID-19. Measured with immunoSEQ multiplex PCR; TCRdb has only the in-frame clones, and not every one. The table lists 500,000 to 600,000 clones, approximately 88% of them singletons, with around 8% in the top ten. Sample: peripheral blood. These receptor sequences come from a woman aged 50 to 65 with COVID-19, enrolled during active disease.

The V call is TRBV2, the J call TRBJ1-5; D is possibly TRBD1 (5 bases). V shed 4 bases and J shed 3 bases, with 10 bases lying between them. The CDR3 totals 14 residues. CDR1 is SNHLY and CDR2 is FYNNEI in the germline V gene. CDR3 residues: CASSVQATNQPQHF. The CDR3 coding sequence is TGTGCCAGCAGTGTACAGGCTACCAATCAGCCCCAGCATTTT.

The chain carries TRBV19 and TRBJ1-6; 9 positions agree with TRBD1. The CDR3 runs to 14 residues. V shed 5 bases and J 9 bases; nucleotides not matched to a gene: 5. Germline V gene sequence: CDR1 LNHDA, CDR2 SQIVND (reference sequence). The CDR3 protein is CASSEDRGFSPLHF. The CDR3 nucleotides read TGTGCCAGTAGTGAGGACAGGGGTTTTTCACCCCTCCACTTT.

The chain links TRBV30 to TRBJ2-7; D might be TRBD1 (6 bases). Trimming took off 5 bases at V and 0 bases at J, with 14 bases between the two ends. The CDR3 runs to 14 residues. Germline V lookup: CDR1 GTSNPN, CDR2 SVGIG (reference sequence). The CDR3 spells CAWPRGWYSYEQYF. CDR3 in DNA: TGTGCCTGGCCCAGGGGCTGGTACTCCTACGAGCAGTACTTC.

The CDR3 protein is CASSMGGVGGTDTQYF. DNA of the CDR3: TGTGCCAGTAGTATGGGAGGGGTCGGGGGCACAGATACGCAGTATTTT. This sequence joins TRBV19 and TRBJ2-3, with TRBD2 matching over 7 bases. Germline lookup yields CDR1 LNHDA and CDR2 SQIVND (reference sequence). With 3 bases clipped from V and 1 base from J, the junction kept 7 bases outside the gene matches. The CDR3 has 16 residues.

V usage is TRBV19 and J usage is TRBJ1-4; D gene unclear. V lost 2 bases and J lost 8, with 9 bases in between. The CDR3 consists of 13 residues. Per germline, CDR1 LNHDA and CDR2 SQIVND (reference sequence). The CDR3 loop reads CASSINRDEKLFF. The DNA for the CDR3 is TGTGCCAGTAGTATAAACAGAGACGAAAAACTGTTTTTT.

V gene TRBV21-1 combines with J gene TRBJ1-2. TRBV21-1 is a documented pseudogene. The CDR3 extends over 11 amino acids. The CDR3, as DNA: TGTGCCAGATCTTGCGGCTATGGCTACACCTTC. Protein: CARSCGYGYTF.

The chain has TRBV2 and TRBJ2-3, with 8 bases aligning to TRBD1. The CDR3 loop spans 15 amino acids. The germline CDR1 and CDR2 sequences are SNHLY and FYNNEI. V trimming: 10 bases; J trimming: 1 base; junction bases outside the gene matches: 10. CDR3 sequence: CANRGMAGGTDTQYF. The CDR3 bases are TGTGCCAACAGGGGGATGGCAGGGGGCACAGATACGCAGTATTTT. The full variable domain, completed using reference TRBV2 and TRBJ2-3, is EPEVTQTPSHQVTQMGQEVILRCVPISNHLYFYWYRQILGQKVEFLVSFYNNEISEKSEIFDDQFSVERPDGSNFTLKIRSTKLEDSAMYFCANRGMAGGTDTQYFGPGTRLTVL.

The V gene is TRBV5-1, the J gene TRBJ2-6; 7 nucleotides align to TRBD1. With 0 bases clipped from V and 0 bases from J, the junction kept 12 bases outside the gene matches. The CDR3 covers 20 residues. Germline CDR1 is SGHRS and CDR2 is YFSETQ. As DNA, the CDR3 is TGCGCCAGCAGCTTGGTTATATCCGGGACAGTGAGCTCTGGGGCCAACGTCCTGACTTTC. Translated: CASSLVISGTVSSGANVLTF. The full variable domain, with the rest looked up from reference TRBV5-1 and TRBJ2-6, is KAGVTQTPRYLIKTRGQQVTLSCSPISGHRSVSWYQQTPGQGLQFLFEYFSETQRNKGNFPGRFSGRQFSNSRSEMNVSTLELGDSALYLCASSLVISGTVSSGANVLTFGAGSRLTVL.

The rearrangement links TRBV19 to TRBJ2-7; weak D call: TRBD2 (6 bases). The CDR3 loop spans 16 amino acids. The ends were cut back, 6 bases at V and 1 base at J, with 19 bases in the middle. Germline CDR1 is LNHDA and CDR2 is SQIVND (reference sequence). The CDR3: CASSLRGGSLSYEQYF. CDR3 in DNA: TGTGCCAGTAGCCTAAGAGGAGGGTCGCTATCCTACGAGCAGTACTTC.

The gene calls are TRBV30 and TRBJ1-5, with D possibly TRBD1 on 5 matching bases. V shed 2 bases and J shed 2 bases, with 16 bases lying between them. Germline V gene data show CDR1 as GTSNPN and CDR2 as SVGIG (reference sequence). There are 16 residues in the CDR3. CDR3 nucleotides: TGTGCCTGGAGTCTAGGGGCTGTTTGGGGCAATCAGCCCCAGCATTTT. Translated, it gives CAWSLGAVWGNQPQHF.

CDR3 sequence: CAASPSQGGSPLHF. In DNA, the CDR3 is TGTGCCGCCAGCCCGTCACAGGGTGGTTCACCCCTCCACTTT. V is TRBV25-1 and J is TRBJ1-6; tentative D call: TRBD1 (6 bases). This CDR3 spans 14 amino acids. The V and J ends lost 11 bases and 9 bases respectively, with 20 bases between them. Germline V lookup: CDR1 MGHDK, CDR2 SYGVNS.

The CDR3 coding sequence is TGTGCCAGCAGCCCAGGAACAGGGGCTTTTAGAGAAAAACTGTTTTTT. Its translation: CASSPGTGAFREKLFF. This rearrangement joins TRBV7-9 to TRBJ1-4, with 7 bases identical to TRBD1. Trimming cost V 5 bases and J 8 bases; bases outside gene matches: 14. CDR1 is SEHNR and CDR2 is FQNEAQ in the germline V gene (reference sequence). This CDR3 is 16 amino acids long.

V usage is TRBV5-8 and J usage is TRBJ1-2; the match to TRBD1 covers 10 bases. The germline V gene has CDR1 SGHTS and CDR2 YDEGEE. The trim removed 0 bases at V and 1 base at J, leaving 12 bases unmatched. CDR3 size: 19 residues. DNA of the CDR3: TGTGCCAGCAGCTTGGACGGGACAGGGGTGGATTATGGTAACTATGGCTACACCTTC. Translating gives CASSLDGTGVDYGNYGYTF. The whole variable domain, remainder taken from reference TRBV5-8 and TRBJ1-2, is EAGVTQSPTHLIKTRGQQATLRCSPISGHTSVYWYQQALGLGLQFLLWYDEGEERNRGNFPPRFSGRQFPNYSSELNVNALELEDSALYLCASSLDGTGVDYGNYGYTFGSGTRLTVV.

The chain uses TRBV29-1 and TRBJ2-1; the match to TRBD2 covers 10 bases. CDR3 length: 12 residues. Trimming cost V 4 bases and J 9 bases; bases outside gene matches: 3. The germline CDR1 and CDR2 sequences are SQVTM and ANQGSEA. This chain's CDR3 is CSVAAGGIEQFF. The CDR3 region has the DNA TGCAGCGTTGCAGCGGGGGGGATTGAGCAGTTCTTC.

The chain links TRBV4-1 to TRBJ1-4; D might be TRBD1 (5 bases). Trimming removed 0 bases from V and 6 bases from J, with 14 bases in between. The CDR3 contains 16 residues. The germline V gene has CDR1 MGHRA and CDR2 YSYEKL. The CDR3 DNA is TGCGCCAGCAGCCAAGATTGGTTGACAGAGCATGAAAAACTGTTTTTT. Protein product: CASSQDWLTEHEKLFF.

The chain is built from TRBV14 and TRBJ1-2; D gene ambiguous. Germline V CDR1 and CDR2: SGHDN, FVKESK. V gave up 0 bases and J gave up 4 bases, with 12 bases separating them. CDR3 length: 15 amino acids. The CDR3 sequence is CASSQDGGYFYGYTF. The CDR3 bases are TGTGCCAGCAGCCAAGACGGAGGTTACTTCTATGGCTACACCTTC.

The chain employs TRBV11-2 and TRBJ2-5, with D perhaps TRBD2 (5 bases). With 4 bases removed from V and 13 bases from J, the gap between germline ends came to 16 bases. Germline CDR1 is SGHAT and CDR2 is FQNNGV. CDR3 length equals 12 residues. This chain's CDR3 is CASSSAQLGWYF. The CDR3 nucleotides are TGTGCCAGCAGCTCCGCCCAACTAGGGTGGTACTTC.